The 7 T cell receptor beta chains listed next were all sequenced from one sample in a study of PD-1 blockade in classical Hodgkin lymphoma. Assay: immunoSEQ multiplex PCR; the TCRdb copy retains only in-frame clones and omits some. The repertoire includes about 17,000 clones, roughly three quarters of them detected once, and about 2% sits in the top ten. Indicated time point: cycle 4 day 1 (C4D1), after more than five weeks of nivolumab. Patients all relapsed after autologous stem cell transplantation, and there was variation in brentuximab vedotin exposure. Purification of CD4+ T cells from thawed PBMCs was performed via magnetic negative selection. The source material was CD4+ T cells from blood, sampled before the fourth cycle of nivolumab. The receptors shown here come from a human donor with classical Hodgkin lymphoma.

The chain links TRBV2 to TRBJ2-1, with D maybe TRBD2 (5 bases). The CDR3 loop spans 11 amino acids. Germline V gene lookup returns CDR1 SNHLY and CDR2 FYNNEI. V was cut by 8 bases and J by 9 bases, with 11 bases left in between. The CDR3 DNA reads TGTGCCAGCCGCGGAGGCACTGAGCAGTTCTTC. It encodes CASRGGTEQFF.

For the CDR3, the DNA is TGTGCCAGCAGGTCAGGGGCTAGCACAGATACGCAGTATTTT. It codes for CASRSGASTDTQYF. V and J are TRBV21-1 and TRBJ2-3; TRBD1, the table's D call, was not compared with the DNA. TRBV21-1 is an annotated pseudogene. The CDR3 covers 14 residues.

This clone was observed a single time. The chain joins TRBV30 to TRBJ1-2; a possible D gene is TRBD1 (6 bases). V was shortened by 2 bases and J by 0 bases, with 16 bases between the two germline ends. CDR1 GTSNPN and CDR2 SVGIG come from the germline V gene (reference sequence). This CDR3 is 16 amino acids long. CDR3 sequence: CAWSRDRTAPNYGYTF. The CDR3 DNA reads TGTGCCTGGAGTCGAGATCGGACAGCCCCTAACTATGGCTACACCTTC. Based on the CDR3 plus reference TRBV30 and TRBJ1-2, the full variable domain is SQTIHQWPATLVQPVGSPLSLECTVEGTSNPNLYWYRQAAGRGLQLLFYSVGIGQISSEVPQNLSASRPQDRQFILSSKKLLLSDSGFYLCAWSRDRTAPNYGYTFGSGTRLTVV.

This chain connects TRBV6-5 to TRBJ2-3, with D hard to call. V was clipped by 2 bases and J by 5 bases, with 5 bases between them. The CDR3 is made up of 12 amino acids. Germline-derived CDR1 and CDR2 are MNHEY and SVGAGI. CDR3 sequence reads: CASSYLGDTQYF. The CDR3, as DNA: TGTGCCAGCAGTTACCTAGGAGATACGCAGTATTTT.

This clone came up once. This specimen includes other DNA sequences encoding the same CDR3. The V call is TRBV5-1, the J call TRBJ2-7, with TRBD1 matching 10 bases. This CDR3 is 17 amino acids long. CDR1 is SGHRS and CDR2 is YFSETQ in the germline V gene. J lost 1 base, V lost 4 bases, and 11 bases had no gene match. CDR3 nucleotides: TGCGCCAGCAGCACCCCCTGGGACAGGGGACTATCCTACGAGCAGTACTTC. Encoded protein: CASSTPWDRGLSYEQYF.

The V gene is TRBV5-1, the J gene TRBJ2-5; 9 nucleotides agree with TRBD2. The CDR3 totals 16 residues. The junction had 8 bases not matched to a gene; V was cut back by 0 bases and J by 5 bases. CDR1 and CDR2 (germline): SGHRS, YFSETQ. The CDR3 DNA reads TGCGCCAGCAGCTTGGGCGCGGGAGGGCCTCAGGAGACCCAGTACTTC. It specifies CASSLGAGGPQETQYF.

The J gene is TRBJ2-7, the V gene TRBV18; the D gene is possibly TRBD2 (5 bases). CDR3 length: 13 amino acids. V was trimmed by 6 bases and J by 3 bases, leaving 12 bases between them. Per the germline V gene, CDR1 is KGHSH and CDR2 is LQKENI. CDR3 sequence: CASSVGNNYEQYF. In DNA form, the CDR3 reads TGTGCCAGCTCCGTCGGGAACAACTACGAGCAGTACTTC.